This is a list of T cell receptor beta chains from one sample in a study of cytomegalovirus exposure and HLA in healthy donors. Sequencing was performed with immunoSEQ multiplex PCR; in TCRdb, only in-frame clones are kept and a portion is missing. The sample shows 100,000 to 150,000 clones, 85% of them seen only once. The sequenced material came from PBMCs. These receptors were taken from a woman in her twenties or thirties in good health and CMV-seronegative. Each CDR3 is given with its conserved first and last residue. Fields, in order: clone size, D gene, J gene, V gene, CDR3 DNA, CDR3 protein. D genes are given only for firm matches. Size is stated for part of the rows, as once, few or many counts, or as a class when the clone is expanded.

size: .
D: .
J: TRBJ1-2
V: TRBV5-5
DNA: TGTGCCAGCAGCTTGGGGCAGGTTTATGGCTACACCTTC
CDR3: CASSLGQVYGYTF

size: .
D: .
J: TRBJ2-3
V: TRBV7-9
DNA: TGTGCCAGCAGCCTCGGACAGGCCGGAGGGGATACGCAGTATTTT
CDR3: CASSLGQAGGDTQYF

size: .
D: TRBD1
J: TRBJ1-2
V: TRBV15
DNA: TGTGCCACCAGCAGAGTGGGACAGGGGGCATCCGGCTACACCTTC
CDR3: CATSRVGQGASGYTF

size: .
D: .
J: TRBJ2-2
V: TRBV4-3
DNA: TGCGCCAGCAGCCAGGCCGGGACAAACACCGGGGAGCTGTTTTTT
CDR3: CASSQAGTNTGELFF

size: .
D: .
J: TRBJ1-6
V: TRBV20-1
DNA: TGCAGTGCTAGAGATGCGGTGGCCCTCCACTTT
CDR3: CSARDAVALHF

size: .
D: TRBD2
J: TRBJ2-3
V: TRBV5-1
DNA: TGCGCCAGCAGCGTACTAGCGCAAAGCACAGATACGCAGTATTTT
CDR3: CASSVLAQSTDTQYF

size: .
D: TRBD2
J: TRBJ2-7
V: TRBV11-2
DNA: TGTGCCAGCAGCTTAGGGGAGGGGCAGGGCTCCTACGAGCAGTACTTC
CDR3: CASSLGEGQGSYEQYF

size: .
D: .
J: TRBJ2-3
V: TRBV4-2
DNA: TGTGCCAGCAGCCAAACCGCGGGGAGCACAGATACGCAGTATTTT
CDR3: CASSQTAGSTDTQYF

size: once
D: TRBD1
J: TRBJ1-3
V: TRBV15
DNA: TGTGCCACCAGCAGACGACAGGGGAGGTCCCGGGGAAACACCATATATTTT
CDR3: CATSRRQGRSRGNTIYF

size: .
D: TRBD1
J: TRBJ2-1
V: TRBV7-8
DNA: TGTGCCAGCAGCGGGACAGGGGGGGGCAATGAGCAGTTCTTC
CDR3: CASSGTGGGNEQFF

size: .
D: .
J: TRBJ2-7
V: TRBV9
DNA: TGTGCCAGCAGCACAACCCCCTCCTACGAGCAGTACTTC
CDR3: CASSTTPSYEQYF

size: .
D: .
J: TRBJ1-2
V: TRBV19
DNA: TGTGCCACCCTATTCCGGGGCTACACCTTC
CDR3: CATLFRGYTF